Shown below are 20 T cell receptor beta chains from a single sample sequenced in a study of blood T cell repertoires in COVID-19. Here immunoSEQ multiplex PCR was the method, and the copy in TCRdb shows in-frame clones only, minus some. Of about 400,000 clones in the sample, roughly 88% were seen once. Sequencing was done on a sample of PBMCs or T cells enriched from blood (not recorded which). Every receptor here comes from a woman in her 40s with acute COVID-19.

This clone was seen only once. The chain uses TRBV30 and TRBJ1-2, with a tentative D call TRBD1 (5 bases). The CDR3 runs 14 residues. Trimming took 3 bases from V and 1 from J, leaving 12 bases between them. The V gene's germline CDR1 is GTSNPN and CDR2 SVGIG (reference sequence). The CDR3 loop is CAWRPREGNYGYTF. The CDR3 region has the DNA TGTGCCTGGAGGCCCAGGGAGGGTAACTATGGCTACACCTTC.

The V call is TRBV7-9, the J call TRBJ1-1, with no clear D. This CDR3 region has 12 residues. Trimming cost V 4 bases and J 7 bases, with 10 bases left between them. Germline lookup yields CDR1 SEHNR and CDR2 FQNEAQ (reference sequence). The DNA of the CDR3 is TGTGCCAGCAGCTACTCAGGATATGAAGCTTTCTTT. Its translation is CASSYSGYEAFF.

The chain carries TRBV5-6 and TRBJ1-1; the match to TRBD1 covers 10 bases. V lost 0 bases, J lost 4 bases, and 6 bases stayed unmatched. The CDR3 extends over 16 amino acids. Germline assignment: CDR1 SGHDT and CDR2 YYEEEE. CDR3 residues: CASSLAGQGLVTEAFF. CDR3 sequence (DNA): TGTGCCAGCAGCTTGGCGGGACAGGGGTTGGTCACTGAAGCTTTCTTT.

This CDR3 reads CSVVQTSGQPQHF. CDR3 nucleotides: TGCAGCGTTGTACAGACCTCCGGTCAGCCCCAGCATTTT. V gene TRBV29-1 combines with J gene TRBJ1-5; D unclear. The germline gives CDR1 SQVTM, CDR2 ANQGSEA. CDR3 size: 13 residues. Between the trimmed V and J ends, which lost 4 bases and 6 bases, there was a span of 13 bases.

The rearrangement uses TRBV4-2 and TRBJ1-2, with D perhaps TRBD1 (5 bases). The CDR3 is 16 residues long. CDR1 and CDR2 (germline): LGHNA, YNFKEQ. V was shortened by 0 bases and J by 4 bases, with 15 bases between the two germline ends. This CDR3 reads CASSQDWGREGYGYTF. As DNA, the CDR3 is TGTGCCAGCAGCCAAGATTGGGGACGGGAGGGCTATGGCTACACCTTC.

For this clone: This specimen includes other DNA sequences encoding the same CDR3. The chain uses TRBV18 and TRBJ2-5, with D possibly TRBD1 on 6 matching bases. The CDR3 has 14 amino acids. Germline V gene sequence: CDR1 KGHSH, CDR2 LQKENI. Trimming left V 1 base short and J 2 bases short, with 8 bases between. The CDR3 bases are TGTGCCAGCTCACCACGAACAGGGCAAGAGACCCAGTACTTC. Protein: CASSPRTGQETQYF.

This chain joins TRBV30 and TRBJ2-1; 12 nucleotides agree with TRBD2. Unmatched junction bases numbered 5, after V lost 2 bases and J lost 6 bases. Per germline, CDR1 GTSNPN and CDR2 SVGIG (reference sequence). CDR3 length: 15 residues. The CDR3 region has the DNA TGTGCCTGGAGTAGATGGACTAGCGGGGCCAATGAGCAGTTCTTC. Translating gives CAWSRWTSGANEQFF.

The chain carries TRBV7-9 and TRBJ2-5; D is ambiguous. The CDR3 is made up of 14 amino acids. The V end lost 1 base, the J end lost 0 bases, and 6 bases lay between the germline ends. The germline gives CDR1 SEHNR, CDR2 FQNEAQ (reference sequence). CDR3 DNA: TGTGCCAGCAGCTTAGATAGTAACCAAGAGACCCAGTACTTC. Protein sequence: CASSLDSNQETQYF.

The count of this clone is one. The genes are TRBV5-6 and TRBJ2-5, with TRBD2 as a possible D gene (6 bases). The CDR3 loop spans 16 amino acids. Trimming pared 3 bases from V and 4 bases from J, leaving 19 bases between. The germline CDR1 and CDR2 sequences are SGHDT and YYEEEE. CDR3 residues: CASSSLGQGTGETQYF. CDR3 bases: TGTGCCAGCAGCTCCCTAGGGCAAGGGACTGGAGAGACCCAGTACTTC.

This chain joins TRBV7-8 and TRBJ2-7, with D perhaps TRBD1 (5 bases). From germline, CDR1 is SGHVS and CDR2 FQNEAQ. Trimming pared 2 bases from V and 6 bases from J, leaving 8 bases between. The CDR3 runs 12 residues. The CDR3: CASSLLTGEQYF. Here the CDR3 DNA reads TGTGCCAGCAGCTTACTTACAGGCGAGCAGTACTTC.

CDR3 DNA sequence: TGTGCCAGCAAAACAGGTAACACTGAAGCTTTCTTT. It specifies CASKTGNTEAFF. V usage is TRBV2 and J usage is TRBJ1-1; the D gene is possibly TRBD1 (5 bases). The germline V gene has CDR1 SNHLY and CDR2 FYNNEI. The CDR3 has 12 amino acids. V was trimmed by 7 bases and J by 2 bases, leaving 8 bases between them.

This chain's CDR3 is CASRSRGGQETQYF. CDR3 coding DNA: TGTGCCAGCAGATCACGGGGGGGCCAAGAGACCCAGTACTTC. The chain couples TRBV2 to TRBJ2-5, with 8 nucleotides matching TRBD2. V lost 6 bases and J lost 1; bases outside the gene matches: 4. The length of the CDR3 is 14 residues. Germline V gene sequence: CDR1 SNHLY, CDR2 FYNNEI.

A note on this clone: Other DNA sequences in the sample encode the same CDR3. The chain has TRBV6-5 and TRBJ1-1, with D unresolved. CDR3 size: 13 residues. Germline V gene sequence: CDR1 MNHEY, CDR2 SVGAGI. V dropped 6 bases and J dropped 0 bases, with 8 bases sitting between them. CDR3 sequence: CASRGRMNTEAFF. Written as DNA, the CDR3 is TGTGCCAGCAGAGGGAGGATGAACACTGAAGCTTTCTTT.

This chain connects TRBV7-7 to TRBJ2-2; weak D call: TRBD1 (5 bases). V dropped 1 base and J dropped 7 bases, with 10 bases sitting between them. Germline V CDR1 and CDR2: SSHAT, FNYEAQ (reference sequence). The CDR3 runs 14 residues. CDR3 nucleotides: TGTGCCAGCAGCTTAGACAGGACGGACGGGGAGCTGTTTTTT. Translated, it gives CASSLDRTDGELFF.

With regard to this clone: Additional DNA sequences in this sample encode the identical CDR3. The V and J genes are TRBV27 and TRBJ2-7; TRBD2 is a possible D gene (6 bases). V was pared by 6 bases and J by 2 bases, with 8 bases between. The CDR3 spans 12 residues. CDR1 and CDR2 (germline): MNHEY, SMNVEV (reference sequence). The CDR3 DNA reads TGTGCCAGCAGGGGACTGACCTACGAGCAGTACTTC. Protein sequence: CASRGLTYEQYF.

The chain recombines TRBV30 with TRBJ1-5; unclear D gene. Germline CDR1 reads GTSNPN; CDR2 reads SVGIG (reference sequence). The CDR3 has 13 amino acids. V lost 4 bases to trimming and J lost 0 bases, with 7 bases between them. Written as DNA, the CDR3 is TGTGCCTGGAATACCGGTAGCAATCAGCCCCAGCATTTT. Protein product: CAWNTGSNQPQHF.

V and J are TRBV5-4 and TRBJ2-5, with TRBD1 matching 7 bases. V shed 4 bases and J 4 bases; nucleotides not matched to a gene: 7. Per the germline V gene, CDR1 is SGHNT and CDR2 is YYREEE (reference sequence). The CDR3 loop spans 14 amino acids. CDR3 sequence reads: CASSVTGVAETQYF. In nucleotides, the CDR3 is TGTGCCAGCAGCGTAACAGGGGTGGCAGAGACCCAGTACTTC.

On this clone: Other DNA sequences in this sample translate to the same CDR3. This chain joins TRBV12-3 or TRBV12-4 and TRBJ1-1, with unresolved D. This CDR3 contains 13 residues. The V end lost 0 bases, the J end lost 2 bases, and 4 bases lay between the germline ends. The DNA for the CDR3 is TGTGCCAGCAGTTTAGCGGCCAACACTGAAGCTTTCTTT. This encodes CASSLAANTEAFF.

The gene calls are TRBV29-1 and TRBJ2-5; D might be TRBD1 (6 bases). Trimming cost V 3 bases and J 3 bases, with 11 bases left between them. CDR1 and CDR2 (germline): SQVTM, ANQGSEA. This CDR3 has 13 amino acids. CDR3 DNA: TGCAGCGTTGACTCGGCAGGGGAAGAGACCCAGTACTTC. As protein: CSVDSAGEETQYF.

This sequence joins TRBV19 and TRBJ1-4; D is undetermined. Trimming pared 6 bases from V and 6 bases from J, leaving 11 bases between. The CDR3 runs 13 residues. Germline assignment: CDR1 LNHDA and CDR2 SQIVND (reference sequence). CDR3 in DNA: TGTGCCAGTAGGAGGCATCCGGATGAAAAACTGTTTTTT. This sequence encodes CASRRHPDEKLFF.